This TCR beta chain comes out of a study of T-cell reconstitution after alpha-beta-depleted transplantation in children. Whole-study results and caveats: Diversity and T-cell counts at one year after transplant derived mostly from new T cells.

A library of TCRbeta sequences, prepared with unique molecular identifiers, was generated. TCRdb analysed the PCR reads with MiXCR anew, one entry per CDR3 protein. The table shows 200,000 to 300,000 distinct CDR3 sequences, with under 9.5% occurring only once. The CDR3 loop spans 13 amino acids. CDR1 and CDR2 (germline): SGHKS, YYEKEE (reference sequence). Deletions cut 2 bases from V and 7 bases from J, with 9 bases between. Many counts were recorded for this clonotype. Its cognate antigen is unknown. The material sequenced was PBMCs, mostly from graft donor cells, taken 180 days after TCRalphabeta/CD19-depleted stem cell transplant. The chain is built from TRBV5-5 and TRBJ1-4; D is undetermined. This sequence was found in a male patient aged 5 to 17 who had a stem cell transplant for acute lymphoblastic leukemia, so the T cells may come from the graft donor. CDR3 sequence: CASSLSRSEKLFF. In DNA, the CDR3 is TGTGCCAGCAGCTTATCCAGGAGTGAAAAACTGTTTTTT.